Presented here are 10 T cell receptor beta chains from one specimen sequenced in a study of long-term antiretroviral therapy in people with HIV. This was the immunoSEQ v3.0 assay at survey level. Sequenced by immunoSEQ multiplex PCR; TCRdb stores in-frame clones only, minus some. The repertoire holds about 16,000 clones, approximately 72% seen once, with roughly 12% in the top ten. This specimen was unsorted PBMCs, taken about 3.1 years after starting antiretroviral therapy. The receptor source for this set is a woman in her thirties or forties with HIV.

This chain joins TRBV7-9 and TRBJ2-6; the D gene is possibly TRBD2 (5 bases). V lost 5 bases and J 3 bases, leaving 11 bases between the germline ends. The CDR3 runs 15 residues. Germline CDR1 is SEHNR and CDR2 is FQNEAQ (reference sequence). In nucleotides, the CDR3 is TGTGCCAGCAGCACTAGGGTGGATGGGGCCAACGTCCTGACTTTC. As protein: CASSTRVDGANVLTF.

The DNA for the CDR3 is TGTGCTAGTGGTTTGTTGGTAGGAGGGACAGCCACCGAGACCCAGTACTTC. Its protein is CASGLLVGGTATETQYF. V gene TRBV12-5 combines with J gene TRBJ2-5, with D perhaps TRBD1 (7 bases). The CDR3 sequence is 17 residues long. V shed 2 bases and J shed 5 bases, with 21 bases lying between them. CDR1 and CDR2 (germline): LGHNT, FRNRAP.

The chain has TRBV7-2 and TRBJ1-1, with D hard to call. The CDR3 is 15 amino acids. The V end was cut by 5 bases, the J end by 1 base, with 14 bases between. The germline V gene encodes CDR1 SGHTA and CDR2 FQGNSA. CDR3 loop: CASSRSRWTNTEAFF. CDR3 in DNA: TGTGCCAGCAGCCGATCTCGGTGGACGAACACTGAAGCTTTCTTT.

This chain's CDR3 is CASSDSGEITDTQYF. The CDR3 DNA follows: TGTGCCAGCAGTGATAGCGGGGAGATCACAGATACGCAGTATTTT. The chain carries TRBV25-1 and TRBJ2-3, with 8 bases fitting TRBD2. The CDR3 is made up of 15 amino acids. Unmatched junction bases numbered 4, after V lost 3 bases and J lost 2 bases. Germline CDR1 MGHDK, CDR2 SYGVNS.

The count of this clone is one. V usage is TRBV7-9 and J usage is TRBJ2-3; TRBD2 matches at 10 bases. Germline CDR1 is SEHNR and CDR2 is FQNEAQ (reference sequence). V dropped 6 bases and J dropped 6; count of bases not matched to a gene: 6. The CDR3 has 14 amino acids. This CDR3 is CASRPSGGADTQYF. The CDR3 region has the DNA TGTGCCAGCAGACCCAGCGGGGGGGCGGATACGCAGTATTTT. Drawing the rest from reference TRBV7-9 and TRBJ2-3, the complete variable domain is DTGVSQNPRHKITKRGQNVTFRCDPISEHNRLYWYRQTLGQGPEFLTYFQNEAQLEKSRLLSDRFSAERPKGSFSTLEIQRTEQGDSAMYLCASRPSGGADTQYFGPGTRLTVL.

This clone is judged medium-sized. This chain joins TRBV4-3 and TRBJ2-1; D gene ambiguous. The germline V and J ends were trimmed by 0 bases and 6 bases, with 12 bases remaining between them. Germline-derived CDR1 and CDR2 are LGHNA and YSLEER. This CDR3 spans 15 amino acids. CDR3 nucleotide sequence: TGCGCCAGCAGCCAAGAGCGTGGCTACTCCAATGAGCAGTTCTTC. It codes for CASSQERGYSNEQFF.

This clone was recorded once. V gene TRBV5-6 combines with J gene TRBJ2-7, with 8 positions matching TRBD1. Trimming removed 4 bases from V and 5 bases from J; junction bases left unmatched: 5. CDR1 and CDR2 from the germline V gene are SGHDT and YYEEEE. The CDR3 extends over 13 amino acids. The CDR3 spells CASSGQGLDEQYF. As DNA, the CDR3 is TGTGCCAGCAGCGGACAGGGTTTGGACGAGCAGTACTTC.

This sequence joins TRBV30 and TRBJ1-1; D not certain. The germline V gene encodes CDR1 GTSNPN and CDR2 SVGIG (reference sequence). This CDR3 is 14 amino acids long. V was shortened by 5 bases and J by 8 bases, with 21 bases between the two germline ends. The CDR3 is CAWVDRFVSAEAFF. CDR3 nucleotide sequence: TGTGCCTGGGTGGACCGCTTTGTGTCGGCGGAAGCTTTCTTT.

The chain has TRBV7-9 and TRBJ2-3, with D tentatively TRBD1 (5 bases). The CDR3 sequence is 16 residues long. Germline CDR1 SEHNR, CDR2 FQNEAQ (reference sequence). The V end lost 7 bases, the J end lost 1 base, and 18 bases lay between the germline ends. CDR3 nucleotides: TGTGCCAGCACCCAAAAGGGGCTAAACCGCACAGATACGCAGTATTTT. It encodes CASTQKGLNRTDTQYF.

The rearrangement links TRBV4-2 to TRBJ2-5, with a weak D call TRBD2 (6 bases). Between the trimmed V and J ends, which lost 0 bases and 5 bases, there was a span of 16 bases. The CDR3 consists of 16 residues. Germline V gene data show CDR1 as LGHNA and CDR2 as YNFKEQ. CDR3 DNA: TGTGCCAGCAGCCAAGACCGCGGAGGGAGGAGGGAGACCCAGTACTTC. Its translation: CASSQDRGGRRETQYF.